This section outlines one T cell receptor (beta chain) sequence together with its context. The antigen is unknown. These data belong to a study of identical twins. Findings and limits, study-wide: A cross-sectional statistical analysis, not follow-up of the same donors, supported the conclusions.

CDR1 is MNHEY and CDR2 is SVGEGT in the germline V gene. V lost 2 bases and J 4 bases, leaving 15 bases between the germline ends. The CDR3 has 16 amino acids. MiXCR, run by TCRdb on the 5' RACE reads, gives a single entry per CDR3 protein. The sample yields 550,000 to 800,000 distinct CDR3 sequences, roughly 7.2% seen once. These data also featured in a second study, about yellow fever vaccine responses in identical twins.

The receptor's source is a woman between 18 and 29 years old in good health. The sequenced sample consisted of PBMCs. The chain couples TRBV6-2 or TRBV6-3 to TRBJ2-1; unclear D gene. This chain's CDR3 is CASSYRPGLRYNEQFF. CDR3 DNA sequence: TGTGCCAGCAGTTACCGACCTGGGTTGAGGTACAATGAGCAGTTCTTC.